A selection of T cell receptor beta chains follows, all from one sample in a study of CD8 T cells in Susac syndrome. Via MiXCR, TCRdb re-called the immunoSEQ multiplex PCR reads, giving one row per CDR3 protein. The table has around 280,000 distinct CDR3 sequences, 90% to 95% seen once; the top ten hold approximately 0.065%. Sequenced input: CD4+ T cells from PBMCs. Receptors originate from a human donor with multiple sclerosis. Both conserved end residues are part of each CDR3. The D gene is left open where the match is weak. Expanded clones get a size class; other rows say once, few or many, or leave the size out.

cdr3_aa cdr3_nt v_call clone_size j_call d_call
CASSQRRQGSDYGYTF TGTGCCAGCAGCCAGAGGAGGCAGGGGAGCGACTATGGCTACACCTTC TRBV3-1 NA TRBJ1-2 NA
CASSQDWREGGDEQFF TGCGCCAGCAGCCAAGATTGGCGGGAGGGGGGGGATGAGCAGTTCTTC TRBV4-3 NA TRBJ2-1 TRBD2
CASSLKPQGVADTQYF TGTGCCAGCAGCTTAAAGCCTCAGGGCGTAGCAGATACGCAGTATTTT TRBV7-3 NA TRBJ2-3 NA
CAWSVRVSGNTIYF TGTGCCTGGAGTGTTCGTGTCTCTGGAAACACCATATATTTT TRBV30 NA TRBJ1-3 NA
CASSPGVAGGGETQYF TGTGCCAGCAGCCCCGGGGTAGCGGGAGGGGGGGAGACCCAGTACTTC TRBV5-4 NA TRBJ2-5 TRBD2
CASSGPTPRDTGELFF TGTGCCAGCAGCGGGCCGACACCGAGGGACACCGGGGAGCTGTTTTTT TRBV5-4 NA TRBJ2-2 NA
CAVGTGDQETQYF TGCGCCGTTGGGACAGGCGACCAAGAGACCCAGTACTTC TRBV5-1 NA TRBJ2-5 TRBD1
CASSLNAGNQPQHF TGTGCCAGCAGCCTCAATGCGGGGAATCAGCCCCAGCATTTT TRBV7-2 NA TRBJ1-5 NA
CASSQSGGGENIQYF TGCGCCAGCAGTCAATCGGGAGGAGGGGAGAACATTCAGTACTTC TRBV23-1 NA TRBJ2-4 NA
CAGGTGRTDTQYF TGTGCCGGGGGGACAGGGCGCACAGATACGCAGTATTTT TRBV2 NA TRBJ2-3 TRBD1
CASNLLAAQGTQYF TGCGCCAGCAATTTACTAGCGGCCCAGGGGACCCAGTACTTC TRBV5-1 NA TRBJ2-5 TRBD2
CASSPWYGARNTGELFF TGTGCCAGCAGTCCTTGGTACGGGGCTCGAAACACCGGGGAGCTGTTTTTT TRBV12-3/TRBV12-4 once TRBJ2-2 NA
CASRARGINTGELFF TGTGCCAGCAGGGCGCGGGGGATAAACACCGGGGAGCTGTTTTTT TRBV2 NA TRBJ2-2 TRBD2
CASYQGDMNTEAFF TGTGCCAGTTATCAAGGGGACATGAACACTGAAGCTTTCTTT TRBV28 NA TRBJ1-1 NA
CAWSVHRERYTF TGTGCCTGGAGTGTACATCGGGAGAGGTACACCTTC TRBV30 NA TRBJ1-2 NA
CASSFARGGEQFF TGTGCCAGCAGCTTCGCTAGGGGGGGTGAGCAGTTCTTC TRBV11-2 NA TRBJ2-1 NA
CASSLVYPITGELFF TGCGCCAGCAGCTTGGTATACCCCATCACCGGGGAGCTGTTTTTT TRBV5-1 NA TRBJ2-2 NA
CASSALRQNTEAFF TGTGCCAGCAGCGCGTTACGGCAGAACACTGAAGCTTTCTTT TRBV5-4 NA TRBJ1-1 NA
CASSQGGTGSEAFF TGTGCCAGCAGCCAAGGTGGGACAGGAAGTGAAGCTTTCTTT TRBV3-1 NA TRBJ1-1 TRBD1
CASSHFVGGKQGPNEKLFF TGCGCCAGCAGCCATTTCGTAGGGGGAAAACAGGGACCGAATGAAAAACTGTTTTTT TRBV4-1 NA TRBJ1-4 NA
CASSLVGTDNYGYTF TGTGCCAGCAGCTTGGTCGGGACAGATAACTATGGCTACACCTTC TRBV5-4 NA TRBJ1-2 TRBD1
CASSYPSGGLYNEQFF TGTGCCAGCAGTTACCCTAGCGGGGGATTATACAATGAGCAGTTCTTC TRBV6-2/TRBV6-3 NA TRBJ2-1 TRBD2
CASSSGGYEQFF TGTGCCAGCAGTTCCGGGGGCTATGAGCAGTTCTTC TRBV6-6 once TRBJ2-1 NA
CASSLVEGETQYF TGTGCCAGCAGCTTAGTAGAGGGAGAGACCCAGTACTTC TRBV7-2 NA TRBJ2-5 NA
CATSRDRQGFGSPLHF TGTGCCACCAGCAGAGATCGTCAGGGGTTTGGTTCACCCCTCCACTTT TRBV15 NA TRBJ1-6 NA
CSVEEGGVGEKLFF TGCAGCGTTGAAGAAGGGGGCGTTGGTGAAAAACTGTTTTTT TRBV29-1 NA TRBJ1-4 TRBD1
CASSIQGAYTGELFF TGTGCCAGTAGTATACAGGGGGCTTACACCGGGGAGCTGTTTTTT TRBV19 once TRBJ2-2 TRBD1
CASSPDRVGEKLFF TGTGCCAGCAGCCCCGACAGGGTTGGTGAAAAACTGTTTTTT TRBV7-2 NA TRBJ1-4 TRBD1
CASSSFGLGAKNIQYF TGTGCCAGCAGTTCCTTCGGGCTCGGGGCCAAAAACATTCAGTACTTC TRBV12-3/TRBV12-4 NA TRBJ2-4 NA
CSARDQSLGSGTNQETQYF TGCAGTGCTAGAGATCAGTCTTTGGGGAGCGGGACGAACCAAGAGACCCAGTACTTC TRBV20-1 once TRBJ2-5 TRBD2
CASSLSDRVWYEQYF TGTGCCAGCAGCTTATCCGACAGGGTCTGGTACGAGCAGTACTTC TRBV7-6 NA TRBJ2-7 TRBD1
CASSPGVGYTF TGTGCCAGCAGCCCGGGGGTCGGCTACACCTTC TRBV11-1 NA TRBJ1-2 NA
CASSLVGGPAYNEQFF TGTGCCAGCAGCTTAGTAGGGGGACCAGCCTACAATGAGCAGTTCTTC TRBV7-2 NA TRBJ2-1 NA
CATSRERNNQPQHF TGTGCCACCAGCAGAGAACGGAATAATCAGCCCCAGCATTTT TRBV15 NA TRBJ1-5 NA
CASSTSRTGGTEAFF TGTGCCAGCAGCACTTCCCGGACAGGGGGCACTGAAGCTTTCTTT TRBV7-2 NA TRBJ1-1 TRBD1
CSVASGSSYEQYF TGCAGTGTGGCCTCCGGGAGCTCCTACGAGCAGTACTTC TRBV20-1 NA TRBJ2-7 NA
CASSVSGSKGELFF TGTGCCAGCAGTGTATCGGGCAGCAAGGGGGAGCTGTTTTTT TRBV25-1 NA TRBJ2-2 NA
CASSFIRGSEETQYF TGTGCCAGCAGCTTCATCAGGGGTTCCGAAGAGACCCAGTACTTC TRBV7-9 NA TRBJ2-5 NA
CSVGRDTDTQYF TGCAGCGTTGGCCGGGACACAGATACGCAGTATTTT TRBV29-1 NA TRBJ2-3 NA
CASSAWVLSNQPQHF TGTGCCAGCAGCGCATGGGTTCTTAGCAATCAGCCCCAGCATTTT TRBV5-6 NA TRBJ1-5 NA